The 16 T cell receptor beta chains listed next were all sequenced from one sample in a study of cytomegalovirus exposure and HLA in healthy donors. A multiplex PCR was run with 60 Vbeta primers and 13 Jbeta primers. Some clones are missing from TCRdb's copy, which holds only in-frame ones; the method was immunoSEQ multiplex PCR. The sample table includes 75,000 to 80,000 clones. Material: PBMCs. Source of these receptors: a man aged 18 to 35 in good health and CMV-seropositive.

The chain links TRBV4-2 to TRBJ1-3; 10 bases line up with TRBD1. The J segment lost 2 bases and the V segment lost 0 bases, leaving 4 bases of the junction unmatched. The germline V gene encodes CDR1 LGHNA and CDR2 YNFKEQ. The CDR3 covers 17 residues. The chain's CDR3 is CASSQERDRGAGNTIYF. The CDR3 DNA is TGTGCCAGCAGCCAAGAGAGGGACAGGGGTGCTGGAAACACCATATATTTT.

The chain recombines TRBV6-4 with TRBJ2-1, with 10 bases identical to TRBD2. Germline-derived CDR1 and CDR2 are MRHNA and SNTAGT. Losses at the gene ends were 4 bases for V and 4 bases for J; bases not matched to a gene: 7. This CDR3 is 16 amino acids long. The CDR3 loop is CASSVLAGAGYNEQFF. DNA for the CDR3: TGTGCCAGCAGTGTTCTAGCGGGAGCGGGGTACAATGAGCAGTTCTTC.

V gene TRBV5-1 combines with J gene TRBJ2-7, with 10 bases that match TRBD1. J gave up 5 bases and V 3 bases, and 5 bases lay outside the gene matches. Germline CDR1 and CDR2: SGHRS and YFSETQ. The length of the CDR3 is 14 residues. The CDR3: CASSSGQGDHEQYF. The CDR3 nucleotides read TGCGCCAGCAGCTCCGGACAGGGGGATCACGAGCAGTACTTC.

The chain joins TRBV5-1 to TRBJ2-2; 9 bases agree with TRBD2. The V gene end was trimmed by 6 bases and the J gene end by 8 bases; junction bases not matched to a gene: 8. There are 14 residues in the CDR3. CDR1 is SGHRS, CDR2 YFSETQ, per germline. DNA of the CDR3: TGCGCCAGCAATCTAGCGGGGCAGGCGGGGGAGCTGTTTTTT. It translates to CASNLAGQAGELFF.

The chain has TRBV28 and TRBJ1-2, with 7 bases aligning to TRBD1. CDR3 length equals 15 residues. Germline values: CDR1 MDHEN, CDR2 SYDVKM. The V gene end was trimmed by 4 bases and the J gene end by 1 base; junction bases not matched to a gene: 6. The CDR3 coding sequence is TGTGCCAGCAGTTCCACGGGACAGCTTAACTATGGCTACACCTTC. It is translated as CASSSTGQLNYGYTF.

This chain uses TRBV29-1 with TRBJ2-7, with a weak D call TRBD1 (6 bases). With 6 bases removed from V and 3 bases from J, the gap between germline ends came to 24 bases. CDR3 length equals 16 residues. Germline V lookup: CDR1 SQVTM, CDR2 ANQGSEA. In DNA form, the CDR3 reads TGCAGCGTCCGTAAGGGGGTCGGGTCCGGGAACTACGAGCAGTACTTC. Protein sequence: CSVRKGVGSGNYEQYF.

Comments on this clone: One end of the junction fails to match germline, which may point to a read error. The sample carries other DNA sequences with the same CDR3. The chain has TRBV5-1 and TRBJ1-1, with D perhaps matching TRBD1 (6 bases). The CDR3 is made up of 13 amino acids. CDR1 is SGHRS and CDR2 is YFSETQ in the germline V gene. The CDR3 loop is CASRQDLNTEAFF. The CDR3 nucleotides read TGTGCCAGCAGACAGGACCTAAACACTGAAGCTTTCTTT. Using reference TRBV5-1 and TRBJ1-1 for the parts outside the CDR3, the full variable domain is KAGVTQTPRYLIKTRGQQVTLSCSPISGHRSVSWYQQTPGQGLQFLFEYFSETQRNKGNFPGRFSGRQFSNSRSEMNVSTLELGDSALYLCASRQDLNTEAFFGQGTRLTVV.

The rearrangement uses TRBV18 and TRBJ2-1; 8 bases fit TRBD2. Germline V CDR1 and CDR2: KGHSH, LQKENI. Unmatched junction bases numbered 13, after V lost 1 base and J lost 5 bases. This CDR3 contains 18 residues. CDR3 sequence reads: CASSPLIFSGTRNNEQFF. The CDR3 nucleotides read TGTGCCAGCTCACCACTGATCTTTAGCGGGACGAGGAACAATGAGCAGTTCTTC.

The CDR3 here is CASSESPQCRTNYGYTF. Here the CDR3 DNA reads TGTGCCAGCAGTGAATCGCCCCAGTGCAGAACTAACTATGGCTACACCTTC. This chain connects TRBV2 to TRBJ1-2; D is unresolved. Trimming shortened V by 2 bases and J by 0 bases, and 16 bases separated the two germline ends. Germline V lookup: CDR1 SNHLY, CDR2 FYNNEI. The CDR3 is made up of 17 amino acids.

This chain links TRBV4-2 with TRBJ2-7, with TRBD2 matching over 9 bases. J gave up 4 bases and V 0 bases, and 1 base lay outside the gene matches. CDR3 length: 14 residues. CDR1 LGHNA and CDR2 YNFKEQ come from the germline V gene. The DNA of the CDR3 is TGTGCCAGCAGCCAAGATACTAGCGGGTACGAGCAGTACTTC. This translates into CASSQDTSGYEQYF.

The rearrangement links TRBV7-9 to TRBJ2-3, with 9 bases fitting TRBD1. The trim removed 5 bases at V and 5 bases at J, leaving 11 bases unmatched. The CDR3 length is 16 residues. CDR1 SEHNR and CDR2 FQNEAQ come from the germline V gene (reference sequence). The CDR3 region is CASSARDRVRGDTQYF. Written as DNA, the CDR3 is TGTGCCAGCAGCGCCCGGGACAGGGTGCGTGGAGATACGCAGTATTTT.

The CDR3 bases are TGTGCCAGCAGCCTCGGGACAGGGGCATCACCCCTCCACTTT. Protein sequence: CASSLGTGASPLHF. The V gene is TRBV5-6, the J gene TRBJ1-6; 10 positions agree with TRBD1. The CDR3 has 14 amino acids. The junction had 5 bases not matched to a gene; V was cut back by 4 bases and J by 10 bases. Germline V lookup: CDR1 SGHDT, CDR2 YYEEEE.

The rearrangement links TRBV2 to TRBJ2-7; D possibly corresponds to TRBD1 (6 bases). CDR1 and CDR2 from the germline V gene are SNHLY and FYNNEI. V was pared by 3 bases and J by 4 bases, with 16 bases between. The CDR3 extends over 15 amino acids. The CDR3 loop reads CASSESPGVQYEQYF. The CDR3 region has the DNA TGTGCCAGCAGTGAGTCGCCAGGGGTCCAGTACGAGCAGTACTTC.

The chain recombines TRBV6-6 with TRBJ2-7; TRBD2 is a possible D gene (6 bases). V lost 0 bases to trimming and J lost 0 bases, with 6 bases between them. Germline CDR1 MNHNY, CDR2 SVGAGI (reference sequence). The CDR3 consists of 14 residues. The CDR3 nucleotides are TGTGCCAGCAGTTACTCGACTAGCTCCTACGAGCAGTACTTC. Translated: CASSYSTSSYEQYF.

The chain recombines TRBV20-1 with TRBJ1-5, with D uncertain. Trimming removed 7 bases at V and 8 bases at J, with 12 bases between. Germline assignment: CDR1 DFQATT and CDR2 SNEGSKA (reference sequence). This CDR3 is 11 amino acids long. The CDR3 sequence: CSGGAGEPQHF. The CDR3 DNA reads TGCAGTGGGGGTGCCGGGGAGCCCCAGCATTTT.

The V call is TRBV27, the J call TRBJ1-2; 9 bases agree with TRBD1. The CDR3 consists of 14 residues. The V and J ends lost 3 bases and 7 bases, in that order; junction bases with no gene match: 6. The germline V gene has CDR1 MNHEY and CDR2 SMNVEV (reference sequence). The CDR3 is CASSFLQGAAGYTF. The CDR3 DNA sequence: TGTGCCAGCAGTTTTTTACAGGGGGCGGCTGGCTACACCTTC.